The 30 T cell receptor beta chains in this list originate from one sample, sequenced in a study of cytomegalovirus exposure and HLA in healthy donors. The PCR was carried out with 60 Vbeta primers and 13 Jbeta primers. The assay was immunoSEQ multiplex PCR, and TCRdb's table has in-frame clones only and misses some. In the table there are tens of thousands of clones, about 72% of which are singletons. The specimen was PBMCs. The receptors derive from a man in his forties or fifties in good health and CMV-seropositive.

The rearrangement joins TRBV4-1 to TRBJ1-1, with TRBD1 identical over 9 bases. The germline V gene encodes CDR1 MGHRA and CDR2 YSYEKL. The CDR3 is 18 amino acids. V dropped 0 bases and J dropped 3; count of bases not matched to a gene: 11. The CDR3 coding sequence is TGCGCCAGCAGCCAAGAGGGAACAGGGGGCCGAGGGGACACTGAAGCTTTCTTT. Its translation is CASSQEGTGGRGDTEAFF.

The CDR3 nucleotides are TGCGCCAGCAGCCAAGTTCTACAGGGGCCCTCCTACGAGCAGTACTTC. This codes for CASSQVLQGPSYEQYF. The J gene is TRBJ2-7, the V gene TRBV4-1, with 7 bases lining up with TRBD1. The CDR3 totals 16 residues. From germline, CDR1 is MGHRA and CDR2 YSYEKL. The trim removed 1 base at V and 0 bases at J, leaving 6 bases unmatched.

The rearrangement joins TRBV14 to TRBJ2-1, with 7 bases matching TRBD2. The CDR3 extends over 15 amino acids. Unmatched junction bases numbered 6, after V lost 2 bases and J lost 5 bases. Germline CDR1 SGHDN, CDR2 FVKESK. The CDR3 DNA sequence: TGTGCCAGCAGCCAACTGGGAGGGGTTAACAATGAGCAGTTCTTC. Translating gives CASSQLGGVNNEQFF.

Comments on this clone: The same CDR3 can be traced to other DNA sequences in this sample. V gene TRBV5-4 combines with J gene TRBJ2-3, with 9 bases that match TRBD2. In germline, CDR1 is SGHNT, CDR2 YYREEE (reference sequence). Trimming cost V 2 bases and J 1 base; bases outside gene matches: 2. This CDR3 is built from 15 residues. Here the CDR3 reads CASSFSGGGTDTQYF. CDR3 sequence (DNA): TGTGCCAGCAGCTTTAGCGGGGGAGGCACAGATACGCAGTATTTT.

This rearrangement joins TRBV5-4 to TRBJ2-3, with TRBD2 matching over 12 bases. The CDR3 consists of 16 residues. The V gene's germline CDR1 is SGHNT and CDR2 YYREEE (reference sequence). J lost 6 bases, V lost 3 bases, and 8 bases had no gene match. CDR3 in DNA: TGTGCCAGCAGCTCGCTAGCGGGGGGGATCAAGGATACGCAGTATTTT. This encodes CASSSLAGGIKDTQYF.

This chain uses TRBV7-9 with TRBJ1-1; D is undetermined. With 3 bases removed from V and 1 base from J, the gap between germline ends came to 6 bases. Germline CDR1 reads SEHNR; CDR2 reads FQNEAQ (reference sequence). The CDR3 is made up of 13 amino acids. The chain's CDR3 is CASSFGENTEAFF. DNA for the CDR3: TGTGCCAGCAGCTTCGGGGAGAACACTGAAGCTTTCTTT. The full variable domain, its missing parts supplied by reference TRBV7-9 and TRBJ1-1, is DTGVSQNPRHKITKRGQNVTFRCDPISEHNRLYWYRQTLGQGPEFLTYFQNEAQLEKSRLLSDRFSAERPKGSFSTLEIQRTEQGDSAMYLCASSFGENTEAFFGQGTRLTVV.

V and J are TRBV30 and TRBJ1-1; weak D call: TRBD1 (5 bases). Germline CDR1 reads GTSNPN; CDR2 reads SVGIG (reference sequence). The CDR3 covers 12 residues. Trimming removed 0 bases from V and 6 bases from J, with 8 bases in between. CDR3 region: CAWSVSGAEAFF. Here the CDR3 DNA reads TGTGCCTGGAGTGTGTCGGGGGCTGAAGCTTTCTTT.

This clone was counted between two and nine times. The chain joins TRBV14 to TRBJ2-3, with 7 bases identical to TRBD2. Germline values: CDR1 SGHDN, CDR2 FVKESK. CDR3 length: 18 amino acids. Trimming removed 0 bases from V and 2 bases from J; junction bases left unmatched: 11. This chain's CDR3 is CASSQDHFLAGVTDTQYF. The CDR3 region has the DNA TGTGCCAGCAGCCAAGATCATTTTCTGGCGGGGGTCACAGATACGCAGTATTTT.

This CDR3 reads CASSLAGGASEQYF. CDR3 DNA sequence: TGCGCCAGCAGCTTGGCGGGGGGGGCATCCGAGCAGTACTTC. The V and J genes are TRBV5-1 and TRBJ2-7, with 8 bases fitting TRBD2. Germline CDR1 reads SGHRS; CDR2 reads YFSETQ. J gave up 6 bases and V 0 bases, and 5 bases lay outside the gene matches. The CDR3 runs 14 residues.

The CDR3 region has the DNA TGTGCCAGCAGCTTAAGTGGACTACGTCGCGAGCAGTACTTC. It yields the protein CASSLSGLRREQYF. J is TRBJ2-7 and V is TRBV7-2; perhaps TRBD2 as D (6 bases). Germline V gene sequence: CDR1 SGHTA, CDR2 FQGNSA. This CDR3 is built from 14 residues. V lost 2 bases and J lost 6, with 14 bases in between. The variable domain in full, completed from reference TRBV7-2 and TRBJ2-7, reads GAGVSQSPSNKVTEKGKDVELRCDPISGHTALYWYRQSLGQGLEFLIYFQGNSAPDKSGLPSDRFSAERTGGSVSTLTIQRTQQEDSAVYLCASSLSGLRREQYFGPGTRLTVT.

V usage is TRBV12-5 and J usage is TRBJ1-2; D call uncertain. Germline CDR1 is LGHNT and CDR2 is FRNRAP. V was pared by 5 bases and J by 4 bases, with 17 bases between. The CDR3 loop spans 15 amino acids. CDR3 protein: CASGAEAGLGYGYTF. CDR3 in DNA: TGTGCTAGTGGTGCCGAGGCAGGACTGGGCTATGGCTACACCTTC.

The rearrangement uses TRBV19 and TRBJ2-1; 7 nucleotides align to TRBD2. V was pared by 8 bases and J by 3 bases, with 4 bases of the junction left unmatched. This CDR3 has 13 residues. Germline V gives CDR1 LNHDA, CDR2 SQIVND (reference sequence). As DNA, the CDR3 is TGTGCCAGTTCTGGGGGGGGCTACAATGAGCAGTTCTTC. Translated, it gives CASSGGGYNEQFF. The whole variable domain, filled in from reference TRBV19 and TRBJ2-1, reads DGGITQSPKYLFRKEGQNVTLSCEQNLNHDAMYWYRQDPGQGLRLIYYSQIVNDFQKGDIAEGYSVSREKKESFPLTVTSAQKNPTAFYLCASSGGGYNEQFFGPGTRLTVL.

This rearrangement joins TRBV7-2 to TRBJ2-3, with 11 nucleotides matching TRBD2. Unmatched junction bases numbered 10, after V lost 5 bases and J lost 6 bases. The CDR3 is made up of 16 amino acids. CDR1 and CDR2 (germline): SGHTA, FQGNSA. The CDR3 spells CASSPGVAGGIDTQYF. The CDR3 DNA follows: TGTGCCAGCAGCCCCGGGGTAGCGGGGGGGATCGATACGCAGTATTTT.

The V gene is TRBV5-6, the J gene TRBJ2-1; D might be TRBD2 (6 bases). Germline V CDR1 and CDR2: SGHDT, YYEEEE. V was cut by 1 base and J by 5 bases, with 19 bases left in between. This CDR3 is 17 amino acids long. The CDR3 region is CASSLIFSGLLNNEQFF. Written as DNA, the CDR3 is TGTGCCAGCAGCTTGATTTTTTCGGGACTTCTGAACAATGAGCAGTTCTTC. The variable domain in full, with the rest retrieved from reference TRBV5-6 and TRBJ2-1, is DAGVTQSPTHLIKTRGQQVTLRCSPKSGHDTVSWYQQALGQGPQFIFQYYEEEERQRGNFPDRFSGHQFPNYSSELNVNALLLGDSALYLCASSLIFSGLLNNEQFFGPGTRLTVL.

V gene TRBV4-1 combines with J gene TRBJ1-1; no clear D. The length of the CDR3 is 16 residues. Per the germline V gene, CDR1 is MGHRA and CDR2 is YSYEKL. Trimming took off 4 bases at V and 5 bases at J, with 20 bases between the two ends. The CDR3 here is CASSPNTGGSYTEAFF. As DNA, the CDR3 is TGCGCCAGCAGCCCTAATACCGGAGGGTCATATACTGAAGCTTTCTTT.

This rearrangement joins TRBV4-1 to TRBJ2-2; D remains unclear. Per germline, CDR1 MGHRA and CDR2 YSYEKL. Between the trimmed V and J ends, which lost 6 bases and 7 bases, there was a span of 9 bases. This CDR3 contains 12 residues. In DNA form, the CDR3 reads TGCGCCAGCAGGAATTTCGGCGGGGAGCTGTTTTTT. Its protein is CASRNFGGELFF.

The V call is TRBV7-9, the J call TRBJ2-1; 15 bases map to TRBD2. The CDR3 contains 15 residues. V lost 5 bases and J lost 8; bases outside the gene matches: 4. Germline CDR1 SEHNR, CDR2 FQNEAQ (reference sequence). CDR3 coding DNA: TGTGCCAGCAGCCGTCGGACTAGCGGGGGGGATGAGCAGTTCTTC. Residues: CASSRRTSGGDEQFF.

The genes are TRBV5-4 and TRBJ1-1; D unresolved. There are 14 residues in the CDR3. V gave up 0 bases and J gave up 4 bases, with 10 bases separating them. The germline V gene has CDR1 SGHNT and CDR2 YYREEE (reference sequence). In nucleotides, the CDR3 is TGTGCCAGCAGCTTGGAACTTGGGCTCACTGAAGCTTTCTTT. The encoded protein is CASSLELGLTEAFF.

J is TRBJ1-5 and V is TRBV6-1; TRBD1 is a possible D gene (5 bases). Germline-derived CDR1 and CDR2 are MNHNS and SASEGT. V lost 2 bases, J lost 6 bases, and 14 bases lay in between. The CDR3 length is 15 residues. CDR3 loop: CASSELGGAVQPQHF. The CDR3 nucleotides read TGTGCCAGCAGTGAACTGGGTGGGGCGGTTCAGCCCCAGCATTTT.

The genes are TRBV15 and TRBJ2-2, with TRBD1 identical over 10 bases. V trimming: 4 bases; J trimming: 7 bases; junction bases outside the gene matches: 6. The length of the CDR3 is 15 residues. Germline assignment: CDR1 LNHNV and CDR2 YYDKDF (reference sequence). Here the CDR3 reads CATSMDRGIGGELFF. CDR3 nucleotides: TGTGCCACCAGCATGGACAGGGGGATTGGCGGGGAGCTGTTTTTT. Drawing the rest from reference TRBV15 and TRBJ2-2, the complete variable domain is DAMVIQNPRYQVTQFGKPVTLSCSQTLNHNVMYWYQQKSSQAPKLLFHYYDKDFNNEADTPDNFQSRRPNTSFCFLDIRSPGLGDTAMYLCATSMDRGIGGELFFGEGSRLTVL.

J is TRBJ2-5 and V is TRBV7-6; 7 bases are a match to TRBD1. Germline CDR1 SGHVS, CDR2 FNYEAQ. CDR3 length equals 15 residues. Trimming took 2 bases from V and 5 from J; bases not matched to a gene: 8. CDR3 coding DNA: TGTGCCAGCAGCTTACAGACAGGGTTTCATGAGACCCAGTACTTC. Residues: CASSLQTGFHETQYF.

Regarding this clone: At one end, the junction sequence differs from germline, possibly due to a read error. The J gene is TRBJ2-7, the V gene TRBV6-1, with D tentatively TRBD2 (5 bases). The CDR3 is made up of 11 amino acids. Germline V lookup: CDR1 MNHNS, CDR2 SASEGT. The CDR3 DNA reads as TGTGCCAGCAAGGGTTCCGGATATGGGAGCTTC. Translating it yields CASKGSGYGSF.

This clone was picked up a small number of times. The gene calls are TRBV5-1 and TRBJ2-7; D is possibly TRBD1 (5 bases). V lost 3 bases and J 0 bases, leaving 10 bases between the germline ends. The CDR3 covers 14 residues. Germline V CDR1 and CDR2: SGHRS, YFSETQ. CDR3 region: CASSWNQGSYEQYF. DNA of the CDR3: TGCGCCAGCAGCTGGAACCAGGGCTCCTACGAGCAGTACTTC.

The chain recombines TRBV5-1 with TRBJ2-7, with 7 bases fitting TRBD1. The V gene end was trimmed by 5 bases and the J gene end by 1 base; junction bases not matched to a gene: 9. Germline V gene sequence: CDR1 SGHRS, CDR2 YFSETQ. This CDR3 is built from 15 residues. CDR3: CASSQETGKSYEQYF. CDR3 nucleotide sequence: TGCGCCAGCAGTCAGGAGACAGGGAAATCCTACGAGCAGTACTTC.

This chain joins TRBV28 and TRBJ1-1, with D hard to call. V dropped 7 bases and J dropped 8 bases, with 11 bases sitting between them. CDR1 is MDHEN, CDR2 SYDVKM, per germline. The CDR3 is 11 residues long. CDR3 bases: TGTGCCAGCAAAAACAACTACGAAGCTTTCTTT. Translated, it gives CASKNNYEAFF.

This chain uses TRBV5-1 with TRBJ2-7; D is unclear. The V end lost 4 bases, the J end lost 6 bases, and 8 bases lay between the germline ends. The CDR3 totals 11 residues. Germline V gene sequence: CDR1 SGHRS, CDR2 YFSETQ. For the CDR3, the DNA is TGCGCCAGCAGCCTTCCCGGCGAGCAGTACTTC. Protein: CASSLPGEQYF.

This chain uses TRBV6-6 with TRBJ2-7; 7 bases line up with TRBD1. V shed 0 bases and J 1 base; nucleotides not matched to a gene: 6. This CDR3 contains 16 residues. Germline values: CDR1 MNHNY, CDR2 SVGAGI (reference sequence). Here the CDR3 DNA reads TGTGCCAGCAGTTACTCATCCGGGACAGATTCCTACGAGCAGTACTTC. Protein sequence: CASSYSSGTDSYEQYF.

CDR3 sequence reads: CASSKLETQYF. CDR3 DNA: TGTGCCAGCTCGAAGCTAGAGACCCAGTACTTC. V is TRBV18 and J is TRBJ2-5; D unclear. Germline V gives CDR1 KGHSH, CDR2 LQKENI. The V and J ends lost 6 bases and 4 bases respectively, with 6 bases between them. The CDR3 runs 11 residues.

A few counts support this clone. The V gene is TRBV5-6, the J gene TRBJ1-1, with D maybe TRBD1 (5 bases). The CDR3 is made up of 18 amino acids. Trimming cost V 0 bases and J 4 bases, with 22 bases left between them. CDR1 and CDR2 (germline): SGHDT, YYEEEE. Written as DNA, the CDR3 is TGTGCCAGCAGCTTGGGAGAGGGAGGGGCGTTGGTGGCCACTGAAGCTTTCTTT. It translates to CASSLGEGGALVATEAFF.

Worth noting for this clone: This specimen includes other DNA sequences encoding the same CDR3. The chain joins TRBV6-1 to TRBJ2-7; 8 nucleotides line up with TRBD1. The CDR3 length is 12 residues. V was clipped by 6 bases and J by 7 bases; unmatched bases: 5. Per germline, CDR1 MNHNS and CDR2 SASEGT. CDR3 nucleotide sequence: TGTGCCAGCAGAGCAGGGGGCCGAGAGCAGTACTTC. Translation: CASRAGGREQYF.